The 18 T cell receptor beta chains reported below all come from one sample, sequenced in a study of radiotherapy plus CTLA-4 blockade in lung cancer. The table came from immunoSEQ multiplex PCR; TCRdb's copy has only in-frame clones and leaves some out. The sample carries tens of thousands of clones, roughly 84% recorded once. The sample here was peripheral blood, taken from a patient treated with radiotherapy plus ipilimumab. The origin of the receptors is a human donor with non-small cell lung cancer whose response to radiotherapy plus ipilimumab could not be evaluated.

The CDR3 here is CASSLAGAGEKLFF. The CDR3 DNA follows: TGTGCCAGCAGCTTAGCAGGGGCTGGGGAAAAACTGTTTTTT. This rearrangement joins TRBV7-9 to TRBJ1-4, with D maybe TRBD1 (5 bases). The length of the CDR3 is 14 residues. V was shortened by 0 bases and J by 8 bases, with 10 bases between the two germline ends. The V gene's germline CDR1 is SEHNR and CDR2 FQNEAQ (reference sequence).

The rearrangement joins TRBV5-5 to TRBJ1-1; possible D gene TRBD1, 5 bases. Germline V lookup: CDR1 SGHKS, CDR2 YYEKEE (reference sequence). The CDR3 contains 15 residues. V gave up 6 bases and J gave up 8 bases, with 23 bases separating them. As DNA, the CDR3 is TGTGCCAGCATCCTCCTCGTGGGGGGAAACCCAGAAGCTTTCTTT. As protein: CASILLVGGNPEAFF.

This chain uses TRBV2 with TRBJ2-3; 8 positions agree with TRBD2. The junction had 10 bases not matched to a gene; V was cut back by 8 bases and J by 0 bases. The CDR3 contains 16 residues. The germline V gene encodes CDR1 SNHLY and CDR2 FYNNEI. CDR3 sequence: CASGHESGRSTDTQYF. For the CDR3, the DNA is TGTGCCAGCGGTCATGAAAGCGGGAGAAGCACAGATACGCAGTATTTT.

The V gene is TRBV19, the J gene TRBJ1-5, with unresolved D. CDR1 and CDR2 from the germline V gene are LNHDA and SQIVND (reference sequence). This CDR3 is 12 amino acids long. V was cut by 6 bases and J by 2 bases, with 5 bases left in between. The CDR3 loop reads CASRSGNQPQHF. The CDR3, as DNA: TGTGCCAGTAGGTCGGGCAATCAGCCCCAGCATTTT.

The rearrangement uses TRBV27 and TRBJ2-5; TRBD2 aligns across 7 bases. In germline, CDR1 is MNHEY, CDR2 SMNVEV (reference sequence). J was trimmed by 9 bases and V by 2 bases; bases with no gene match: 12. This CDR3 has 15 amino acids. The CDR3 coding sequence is TGTGCCAGCAGTTTAACGCCGGGCGGGAGAGGGGCCCAGTACTTC. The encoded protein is CASSLTPGGRGAQYF.

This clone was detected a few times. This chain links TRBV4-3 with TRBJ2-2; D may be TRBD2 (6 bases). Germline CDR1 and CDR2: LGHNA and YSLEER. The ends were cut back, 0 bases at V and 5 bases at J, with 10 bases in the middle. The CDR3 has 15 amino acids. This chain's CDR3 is CASSQDRAGTGELFF. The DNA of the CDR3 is TGCGCCAGCAGCCAAGATAGGGCGGGGACCGGGGAGCTGTTTTTT.

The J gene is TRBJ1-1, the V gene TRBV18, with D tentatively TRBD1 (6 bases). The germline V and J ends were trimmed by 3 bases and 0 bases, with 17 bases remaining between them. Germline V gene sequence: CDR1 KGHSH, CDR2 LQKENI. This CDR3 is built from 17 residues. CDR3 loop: CASSPTTPQGLNTEAFF. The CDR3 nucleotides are TGTGCCAGCTCACCGACGACCCCCCAGGGGTTGAACACTGAAGCTTTCTTT. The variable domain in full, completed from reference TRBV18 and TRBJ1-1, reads NAGVMQNPRHLVRRRGQEARLRCSPMKGHSHVYWYRQLPEEGLKFMVYLQKENIIDESGMPKERFSAEFPKEGPSILRIQQVVRGDSAAYFCASSPTTPQGLNTEAFFGQGTRLTVV.

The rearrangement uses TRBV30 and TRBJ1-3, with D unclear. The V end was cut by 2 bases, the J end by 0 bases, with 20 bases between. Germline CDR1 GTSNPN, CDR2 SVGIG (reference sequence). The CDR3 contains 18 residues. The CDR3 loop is CAWSTLVLSRLSGNTIYF. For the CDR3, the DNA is TGTGCCTGGAGTACCCTGGTCTTGTCCAGACTCTCTGGAAACACCATATATTTT.

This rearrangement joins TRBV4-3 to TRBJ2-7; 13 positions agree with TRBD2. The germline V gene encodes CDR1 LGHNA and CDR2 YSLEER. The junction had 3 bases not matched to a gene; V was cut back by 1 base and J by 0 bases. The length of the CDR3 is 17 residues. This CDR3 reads CASSQGTSGSNSYEQYF. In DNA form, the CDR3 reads TGCGCCAGCAGCCAAGGGACTAGCGGGAGTAACTCCTACGAGCAGTACTTC.

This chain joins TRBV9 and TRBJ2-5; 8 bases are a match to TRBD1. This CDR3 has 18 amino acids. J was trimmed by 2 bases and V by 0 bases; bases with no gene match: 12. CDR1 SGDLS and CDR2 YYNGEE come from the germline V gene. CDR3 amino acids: CASSVGALGQGRQETQYF. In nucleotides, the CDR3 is TGTGCCAGCAGCGTAGGGGCCCTCGGACAGGGCCGTCAAGAGACCCAGTACTTC.

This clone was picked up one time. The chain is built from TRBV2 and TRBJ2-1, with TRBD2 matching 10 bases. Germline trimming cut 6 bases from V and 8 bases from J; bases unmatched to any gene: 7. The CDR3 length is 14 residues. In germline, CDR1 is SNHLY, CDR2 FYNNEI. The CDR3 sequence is CASRGASGSDEQFF. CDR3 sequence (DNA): TGTGCCAGCAGGGGGGCTAGCGGGAGCGATGAGCAGTTCTTC.

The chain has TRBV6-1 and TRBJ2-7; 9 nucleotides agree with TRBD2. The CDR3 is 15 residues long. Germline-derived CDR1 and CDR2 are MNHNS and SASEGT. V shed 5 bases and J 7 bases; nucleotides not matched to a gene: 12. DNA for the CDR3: TGTGCCAGCAGTTTTCCTAGCGGGACTGTGGGGGAGCAGTACTTC. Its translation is CASSFPSGTVGEQYF.

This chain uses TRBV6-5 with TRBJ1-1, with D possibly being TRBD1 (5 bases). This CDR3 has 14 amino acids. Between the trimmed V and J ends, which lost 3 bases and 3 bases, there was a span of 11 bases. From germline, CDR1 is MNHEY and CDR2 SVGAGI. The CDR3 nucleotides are TGTGCCAGCAGTTATGGGGGGACCTACACTGAAGCTTTCTTT. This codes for CASSYGGTYTEAFF.

CDR3: CASSQDQRGVAGELFF. CDR3 DNA sequence: TGCGCCAGCAGCCAAGATCAAAGGGGTGTGGCCGGGGAGCTGTTTTTT. The rearrangement uses TRBV4-3 and TRBJ2-2; D is perhaps TRBD1 (5 bases). Germline V gene sequence: CDR1 LGHNA, CDR2 YSLEER. Trimming took 0 bases from V and 6 from J, leaving 14 bases between them. The CDR3 has 16 residues.

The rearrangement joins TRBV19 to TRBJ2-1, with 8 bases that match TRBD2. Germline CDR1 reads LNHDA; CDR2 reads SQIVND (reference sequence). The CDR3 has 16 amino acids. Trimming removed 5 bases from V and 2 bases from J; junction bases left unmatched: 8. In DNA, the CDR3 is TGTGCCAGTAGTCTGAGCGGGAGAGGCACCTACAATGAGCAGTTCTTC. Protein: CASSLSGRGTYNEQFF. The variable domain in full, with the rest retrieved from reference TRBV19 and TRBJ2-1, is DGGITQSPKYLFRKEGQNVTLSCEQNLNHDAMYWYRQDPGQGLRLIYYSQIVNDFQKGDIAEGYSVSREKKESFPLTVTSAQKNPTAFYLCASSLSGRGTYNEQFFGPGTRLTVL.

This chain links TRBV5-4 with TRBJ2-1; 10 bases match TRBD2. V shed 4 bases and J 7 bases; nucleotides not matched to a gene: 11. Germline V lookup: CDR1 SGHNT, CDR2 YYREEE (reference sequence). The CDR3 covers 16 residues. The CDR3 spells CASSRVLAGADNEQFF. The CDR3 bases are TGTGCCAGCAGCCGCGTTCTAGCGGGAGCGGATAATGAGCAGTTCTTC. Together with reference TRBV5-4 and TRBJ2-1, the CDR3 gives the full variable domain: ETGVTQSPTHLIKTRGQQVTLRCSSQSGHNTVSWYQQALGQGPQFIFQYYREEENGRGNFPPRFSGLQFPNYSSELNVNALELDDSALYLCASSRVLAGADNEQFFGPGTRLTVL.

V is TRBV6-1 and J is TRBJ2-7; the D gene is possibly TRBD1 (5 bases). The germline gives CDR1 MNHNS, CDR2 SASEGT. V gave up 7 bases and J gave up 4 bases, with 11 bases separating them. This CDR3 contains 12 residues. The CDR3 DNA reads TGTGCCAGCACCGTTTCAGGGTACGAGCAGTACTTC. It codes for CASTVSGYEQYF.

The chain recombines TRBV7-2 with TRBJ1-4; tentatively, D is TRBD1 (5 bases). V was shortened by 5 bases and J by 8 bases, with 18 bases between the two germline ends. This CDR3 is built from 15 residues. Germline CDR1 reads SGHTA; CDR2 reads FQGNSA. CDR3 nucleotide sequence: TGTGCCAGCAGCCCCCACGGGGGAGTCAACGAAAAACTGTTTTTT. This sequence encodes CASSPHGGVNEKLFF.